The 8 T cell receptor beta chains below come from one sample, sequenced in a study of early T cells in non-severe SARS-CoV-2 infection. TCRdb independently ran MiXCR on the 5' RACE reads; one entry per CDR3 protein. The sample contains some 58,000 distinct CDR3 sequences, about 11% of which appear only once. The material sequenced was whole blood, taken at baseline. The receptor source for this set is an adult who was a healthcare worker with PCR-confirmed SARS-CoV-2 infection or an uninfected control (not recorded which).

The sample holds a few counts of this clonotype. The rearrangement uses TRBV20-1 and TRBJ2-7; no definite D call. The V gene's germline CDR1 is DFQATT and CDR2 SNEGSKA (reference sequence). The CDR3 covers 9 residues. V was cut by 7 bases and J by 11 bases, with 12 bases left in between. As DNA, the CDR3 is TGCAGTGTGCCCGATGAAAAGTACTTC. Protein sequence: CSVPDEKYF.

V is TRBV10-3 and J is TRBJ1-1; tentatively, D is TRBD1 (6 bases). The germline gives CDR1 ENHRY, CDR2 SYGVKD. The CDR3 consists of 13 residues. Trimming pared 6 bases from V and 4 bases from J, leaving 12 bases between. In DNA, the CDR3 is TGTGCCATCAGATTGGACAGCATCACTGAAGCTTTCTTT. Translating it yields CAIRLDSITEAFF.

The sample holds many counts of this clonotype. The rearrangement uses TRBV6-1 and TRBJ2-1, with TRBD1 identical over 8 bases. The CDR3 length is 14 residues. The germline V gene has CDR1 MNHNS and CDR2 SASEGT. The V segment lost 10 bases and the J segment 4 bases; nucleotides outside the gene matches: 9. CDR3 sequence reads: CATHTGQDYNEQFF. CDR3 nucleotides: TGTGCCACTCATACGGGACAGGATTACAATGAGCAGTTCTTC.

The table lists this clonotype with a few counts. For the CDR3, the DNA is TGTGCCAGCAGTTACCCCGCCTACGAGCAGTACTTC. Translation gives CASSYPAYEQYF. This sequence joins TRBV6-2 or TRBV6-3 and TRBJ2-7; D ambiguous. CDR3 length: 12 amino acids. The V gene's germline CDR1 is MNHEY and CDR2 SVGEGT. Trimming shortened V by 2 bases and J by 2 bases, and 4 bases separated the two germline ends.

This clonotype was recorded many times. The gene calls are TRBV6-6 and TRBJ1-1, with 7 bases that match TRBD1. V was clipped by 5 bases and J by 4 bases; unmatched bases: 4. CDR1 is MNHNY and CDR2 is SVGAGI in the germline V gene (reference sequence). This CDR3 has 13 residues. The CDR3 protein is CASSPNRGTEAFF. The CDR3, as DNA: TGTGCCAGCAGTCCGAACAGGGGCACTGAAGCTTTCTTT.

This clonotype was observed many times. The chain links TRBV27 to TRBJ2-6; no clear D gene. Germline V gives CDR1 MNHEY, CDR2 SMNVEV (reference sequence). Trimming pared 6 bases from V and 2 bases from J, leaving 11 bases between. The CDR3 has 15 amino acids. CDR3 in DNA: TGTGCCAGCAGCCTAAGGGAAACTGGGGCCAACGTCCTGACTTTC. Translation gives CASSLRETGANVLTF. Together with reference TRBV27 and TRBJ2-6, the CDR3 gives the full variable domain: EAQVTQNPRYLITVTGKKLTVTCSQNMNHEYMSWYRQDPGLGLRQIYYSMNVEVTDKGDVPEGYKVSRKEKRNFPLILESPSPNQTSLYFCASSLRETGANVLTFGAGSRLTVL.

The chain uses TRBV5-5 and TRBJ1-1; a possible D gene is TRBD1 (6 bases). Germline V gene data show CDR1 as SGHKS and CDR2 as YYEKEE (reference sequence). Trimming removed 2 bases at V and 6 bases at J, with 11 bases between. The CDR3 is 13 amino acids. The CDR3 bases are TGTGCCAGCAGCTTCGGGGGGCGACCTGAAGCTTTCTTT. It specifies CASSFGGRPEAFF.

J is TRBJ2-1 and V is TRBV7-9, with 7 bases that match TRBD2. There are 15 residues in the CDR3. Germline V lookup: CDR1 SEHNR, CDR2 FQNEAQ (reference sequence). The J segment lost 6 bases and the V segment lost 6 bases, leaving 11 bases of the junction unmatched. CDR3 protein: CASSRSGVLVNEQFF. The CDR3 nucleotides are TGTGCCAGCAGTAGGAGCGGGGTGCTCGTCAATGAGCAGTTCTTC.